Presented here are 17 T cell receptor beta chains from one specimen sequenced in a study of shared clonotypes between healthy human individuals. Assay: immunoSEQ multiplex PCR; the TCRdb copy retains only in-frame clones and omits some. Of 780,000 or so clones in the sample, 72% are singletons; the top ten hold about 1.7%. Sample: memory CD4+ T cells sorted from blood. Subset of the sample: CD45RA-negative fraction. These receptors came from a woman between 25 and 40 years old in good health.

This rearrangement joins TRBV5-6 to TRBJ1-3; 8 nucleotides agree with TRBD1. This CDR3 spans 16 amino acids. CDR1 is SGHDT, CDR2 YYEEEE, per germline. Trimming cost V 2 bases and J 6 bases; bases outside gene matches: 10. The CDR3 protein is CASSLRGAGGENTIYF. The CDR3, as DNA: TGTGCCAGCAGCTTACGTGGTGCAGGGGGCGAAAACACCATATATTTT. The full variable domain, in which reference TRBV5-6 and TRBJ1-3 provide the parts outside the CDR3, is DAGVTQSPTHLIKTRGQQVTLRCSPKSGHDTVSWYQQALGQGPQFIFQYYEEEERQRGNFPDRFSGHQFPNYSSELNVNALLLGDSALYLCASSLRGAGGENTIYFGEGSWLTVV.

This clone was detected only once. The genes are TRBV11-1 and TRBJ2-1, with TRBD2 matching over 11 bases. Germline V gene data show CDR1 as SGHAT and CDR2 as FQDESV (reference sequence). Germline trimming cut 4 bases from V and 5 bases from J; bases unmatched to any gene: 4. This CDR3 is built from 15 residues. In DNA, the CDR3 is TGTGCCAGCAGCTCCGGGACTAGCGGTCACAATGAGCAGTTCTTC. This codes for CASSSGTSGHNEQFF. Based on the CDR3 plus reference TRBV11-1 and TRBJ2-1, the full variable domain is EAEVAQSPRYKITEKSQAVAFWCDPISGHATLYWYRQILGQGPELLVQFQDESVVDDSQLPKDRFSAERLKGVDSTLKIQPAELGDSAMYLCASSSGTSGHNEQFFGPGTRLTVL.

The chain uses TRBV19 and TRBJ2-7; perhaps TRBD2 as D (6 bases). Between the trimmed V and J ends, which lost 9 bases and 2 bases, there was a span of 17 bases. The CDR3 spans 14 residues. CDR1 is LNHDA and CDR2 is SQIVND in the germline V gene (reference sequence). The DNA for the CDR3 is TGTGCCAGCCGTCCCCGGGAGCGAACCTACGAGCAGTACTTC. Its translation: CASRPRERTYEQYF.

The chain couples TRBV6-6 to TRBJ2-7, with D hard to call. V lost 3 bases and J lost 5, with 5 bases in between. The CDR3 consists of 11 residues. From germline, CDR1 is MNHNY and CDR2 SVGAGI (reference sequence). The CDR3 sequence is CASSYHDEQYF. CDR3 nucleotides: TGTGCCAGCAGTTATCACGACGAGCAGTACTTC.

The chain has TRBV6-6 and TRBJ2-7; the match to TRBD1 covers 7 bases. V shed 6 bases, J shed 1 base, and the junction held 6 bases outside the gene matches. The CDR3 contains 14 residues. Germline CDR1 is MNHNY and CDR2 is SVGAGI (reference sequence). CDR3 in amino acids: CASRQGPTSYEQYF. CDR3 DNA: TGTGCCAGCAGACAGGGGCCGACTTCCTACGAGCAGTACTTC.

As for this clone: Other nucleotide sequences in the sample specify the same CDR3. This chain connects TRBV11-3 to TRBJ2-1; possible D gene TRBD1, 5 bases. The CDR3 runs to 16 residues. Looked up from germline, CDR1 is SGHNT and CDR2 is YENEEA. The V end lost 1 base, the J end lost 4 bases, and 14 bases lay between the germline ends. In DNA, the CDR3 is TGTGCCAGCAGCTTAGCAGGGCCAAGTTCATACAATGAGCAGTTCTTC. It specifies CASSLAGPSSYNEQFF.

The chain carries TRBV2 and TRBJ2-5; no clear D. The CDR3 length is 13 residues. V lost 5 bases and J lost 5, with 12 bases in between. Germline CDR1 reads SNHLY; CDR2 reads FYNNEI. CDR3: CASSWSRAETQYF. The CDR3 coding sequence is TGTGCCAGCAGTTGGTCGCGAGCGGAGACCCAGTACTTC.

This clone came up many times. J is TRBJ1-4 and V is TRBV9, with D maybe TRBD1 (5 bases). The V end was cut by 0 bases, the J end by 7 bases, with 13 bases between. The germline CDR1 and CDR2 sequences are SGDLS and YYNGEE. The CDR3 covers 15 residues. The CDR3 here is CASSVAPGLGEKLFF. The CDR3 DNA sequence: TGTGCCAGCAGCGTAGCTCCAGGGCTCGGTGAAAAACTGTTTTTT.

The chain couples TRBV5-1 to TRBJ2-1; 12 bases are shared with TRBD1. Germline V CDR1 and CDR2: SGHRS, YFSETQ. The CDR3 sequence is 13 residues long. The junction had 3 bases not matched to a gene; V was cut back by 6 bases and J by 8 bases. The CDR3 bases are TGCGCCAGCAAGGGACAGGGGGCTTATGAGCAGTTCTTC. It encodes CASKGQGAYEQFF.

The genes are TRBV29-1 and TRBJ1-1; 9 nucleotides align to TRBD1. The CDR3 is made up of 13 amino acids. V shed 4 bases and J 11 bases; nucleotides not matched to a gene: 11. Germline assignment: CDR1 SQVTM and CDR2 ANQGSEA. The CDR3 here is CSVVWDRASEAFF. The CDR3 coding sequence is TGCAGCGTTGTATGGGACAGGGCGTCCGAGGCTTTCTTT.

J is TRBJ2-3 and V is TRBV7-6; either TRBD1 or TRBD2 may supply D (5 bases each). CDR1 is SGHVS and CDR2 is FNYEAQ in the germline V gene. The CDR3 spans 15 residues. Trimming left V 1 base short and J 6 bases short, with 14 bases between. This chain's CDR3 is CASSLGLSGSDTQYF. For the CDR3, the DNA is TGTGCCAGCAGCTTAGGCCTATCAGGGAGCGATACGCAGTATTTT.

This chain connects TRBV27 to TRBJ2-7, with a possible D match to TRBD2 (6 bases). This CDR3 spans 16 amino acids. V lost 5 bases and J 6 bases, leaving 23 bases between the germline ends. The germline V gene encodes CDR1 MNHEY and CDR2 SMNVEV (reference sequence). The CDR3 spells CASSPTGWEAVIEQYF. In DNA, the CDR3 is TGTGCCAGCAGTCCCACTGGGTGGGAGGCCGTGATCGAGCAGTACTTC.

The chain has TRBV7-8 and TRBJ2-4, with D uncertain. In germline, CDR1 is SGHVS, CDR2 FQNEAQ. The germline V and J ends were trimmed by 1 base and 1 base, with 11 bases remaining between them. The CDR3 length is 16 residues. The CDR3 here is CASSLGFGSAKNIQYF. The CDR3, as DNA: TGTGCCAGCAGCTTAGGGTTTGGCAGCGCCAAAAACATTCAGTACTTC.

The genes are TRBV6-1 and TRBJ2-7; TRBD2 matches at 9 bases. V trimming: 5 bases; J trimming: 3 bases; junction bases outside the gene matches: 8. The CDR3 sequence is 15 residues long. Looked up from germline, CDR1 is MNHNS and CDR2 is SASEGT. CDR3 in DNA: TGTGCCAGCAGTAACCCGACTAGCGGCCTCTACGAGCAGTACTTC. This gives the protein CASSNPTSGLYEQYF.

The rearrangement links TRBV28 to TRBJ1-1; tentative D call: TRBD1 (5 bases). The CDR3 loop spans 15 amino acids. The germline V gene has CDR1 MDHEN and CDR2 SYDVKM. Trimming pared 2 bases from V and 1 base from J, leaving 11 bases between. For the CDR3, the DNA is TGTGCCAGCAGTTTAACCGACAGACCGAACACTGAAGCTTTCTTT. Amino acids: CASSLTDRPNTEAFF. Variable domain in full (rest from reference TRBV28 and TRBJ1-1): DVKVTQSSRYLVKRTGEKVFLECVQDMDHENMFWYRQDPGLGLRLIYFSYDVKMKEKGDIPEGYSVSREKKERFSLILESASTNQTSMYLCASSLTDRPNTEAFFGQGTRLTVV.

In its sample, this clone was seen a few times. This chain joins TRBV6-1 and TRBJ2-3, with 8 bases matching TRBD1. The V and J ends lost 6 bases and 3 bases, in that order; junction bases with no gene match: 8. The length of the CDR3 is 15 residues. Germline assignment: CDR1 MNHNS and CDR2 SASEGT. The CDR3 sequence: CASSRPGQGTDTQYF. DNA of the CDR3: TGTGCCAGCAGCCGCCCCGGACAGGGAACAGATACGCAGTATTTT.

The rearrangement uses TRBV19 and TRBJ1-2, with TRBD1 matching over 9 bases. CDR3 size: 17 residues. V lost 5 bases to trimming and J lost 4 bases; unmatched junction nucleotides: 14. Germline loops: CDR1 LNHDA, CDR2 SQIVND (reference sequence). Here the CDR3 DNA reads TGTGCCAGTAGTCGTCCCGGGACAGGGACGGCTTCCTATGGCTACACCTTC. It specifies CASSRPGTGTASYGYTF.